The sequence of this T cell receptor (beta chain) was determined in a study of cytomegalovirus exposure and HLA in healthy donors. At the level of the study: Assignment to the Caucasian-associated ancestry cluster applied to around 82% of the approximately 400 genotyped donors.

All the people who gave samples were healthy bone marrow donors. PCR was performed using 60 Vbeta and 13 Jbeta primers. Authors' analysis steps: An analysis performed later counted 70 million to 90 million unique TCR beta chains (approximately 11 million of them shared). Measured with immunoSEQ multiplex PCR; TCRdb has only the in-frame clones, and not every one. That table is the source of V, J and clone size, and D and trimming were worked out from the DNA. The table has about 150,000 clones, 65% to 75% seen once. The CDR3 contains 13 residues. CDR1 and CDR2 (germline): MNHEY, SMNVEV (reference sequence).

The clonotype was recovered from a man younger than 40 in good health and CMV-seronegative. What was sequenced was PBMCs. The rearrangement uses TRBV27 and TRBJ2-5; 7 nucleotides line up with TRBD1. Matching the DNA end better, TRBJ2-7 makes the J call doubtful. In nucleotides, the CDR3 is TGTGCCAGCAGTGACAGGGCCTTCTACGAGCAGTACTTC. The encoded protein is CASSDRAFYEQYF.